This section outlines one T cell receptor (beta chain) sequence together with its context. Germline loops: CDR1 LNHNV, CDR2 YYDKDF (reference sequence). This CDR3 comprises 13 residues. Trimming stripped 1 base from V and 5 bases from J, with 8 bases between. These data are taken from a study of technical replicates of blood from a handful of donors. The assay was immunoSEQ multiplex PCR, and TCRdb's table has in-frame clones only and misses some. Counted here are tens of thousands of clones, around nine tenths occurring once; the ten biggest clones make up around 5%. The chain links TRBV15 to TRBJ2-5; D is ambiguous. This TCR was recovered from a human donor in good health. Some clones in this sample may be carry-over from other donors' samples. The sample was PBMCs. The DNA for the CDR3 is TGTGCCACCAGCAGAGCCCAGAGGGAGACCCAGTACTTC. The encoded protein is CATSRAQRETQYF.